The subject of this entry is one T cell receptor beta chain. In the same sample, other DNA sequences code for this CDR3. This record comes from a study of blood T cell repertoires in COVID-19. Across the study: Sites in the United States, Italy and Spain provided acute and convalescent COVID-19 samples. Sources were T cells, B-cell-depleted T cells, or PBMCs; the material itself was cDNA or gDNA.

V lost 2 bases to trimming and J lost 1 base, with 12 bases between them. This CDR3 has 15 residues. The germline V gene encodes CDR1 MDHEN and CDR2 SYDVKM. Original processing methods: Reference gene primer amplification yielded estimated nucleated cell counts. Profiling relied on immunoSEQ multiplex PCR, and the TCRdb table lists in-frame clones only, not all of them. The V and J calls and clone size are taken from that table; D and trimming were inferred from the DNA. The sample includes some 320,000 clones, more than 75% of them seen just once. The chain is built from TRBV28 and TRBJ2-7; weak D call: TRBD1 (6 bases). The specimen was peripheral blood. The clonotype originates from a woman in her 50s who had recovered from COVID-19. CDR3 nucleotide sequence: TGTGCCAGCAGTTTAGCAGGGGCCAGTTCCTACGAGCAGTACTTC. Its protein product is CASSLAGASSYEQYF.